This TCR beta chain originates from a study of cytomegalovirus exposure and HLA in healthy donors. The PCR employed 60 Vbeta primers together with 13 Jbeta primers. The protocol was immunoSEQ multiplex PCR, while the TCRdb copy is restricted to in-frame clones and leaves out a portion. This sample contains tens of thousands of clones. Comment on this clone: The antigen is not known.

The CDR3 totals 16 residues. V was clipped by 2 bases and J by 0 bases; unmatched bases: 3. CDR1 and CDR2 (germline): SGHDN, FVKESK. The study, taken as a whole, reports: Researchers reported in a later analysis that a missense DCLRE1C variant was tied to TCR beta V- and J-gene trimming. Another analysis was done later, and it associated 15,000 to 20,000 TCR beta sequences with HLA alleles at 0.05 false discovery rate. Among TCR sequences, most were rare, though some public TCRs appeared in many donors.

The receptor's source is a man aged 50-60 years in good health and CMV-seronegative. The chain uses TRBV14 and TRBJ2-3; 9 bases agree with TRBD1. Sequenced input: PBMCs. The CDR3 loop is CASSQPGTGSTDTQYF. DNA for the CDR3: TGTGCCAGCAGCCAACCCGGGACAGGGAGCACAGATACGCAGTATTTT.